These 3 T cell receptor beta chains were sequenced from one sample in a study of control samples from healthy donors and cancer patients. This table comes from immunoSEQ multiplex PCR, and its TCRdb copy is limited to in-frame clones, with some not included. This repertoire shows about 410,000 clones, 80% to 95% found once; its top ten account for more than 6%. Input material: PBMCs. These TCRs come from a man aged 40-49 years with head and neck cancer.

This clone was picked up one time. V usage is TRBV6-5 and J usage is TRBJ2-4, with D possibly matching TRBD2 (6 bases). This CDR3 has 15 residues. Trimming took off 4 bases at V and 4 bases at J, with 14 bases between the two ends. Germline V CDR1 and CDR2: MNHEY, SVGAGI. The CDR3 nucleotides read TGTGCCAGCAGTTCTTCTTGGGCGGGGAAAAACATTCAGTACTTC. Residues: CASSSSWAGKNIQYF.

This chain joins TRBV19 and TRBJ1-5; 7 nucleotides line up with TRBD1. CDR3 size: 14 residues. Germline V lookup: CDR1 LNHDA, CDR2 SQIVND (reference sequence). The V segment lost 6 bases and the J segment 6 bases; nucleotides outside the gene matches: 8. For the CDR3, the DNA is TGTGCCAGTAGCTTAGTAAGGGGGCCTCAGCCCCAGCATTTT. Protein sequence: CASSLVRGPQPQHF.

The chain couples TRBV12-3 or TRBV12-4 to TRBJ1-6; the D gene is possibly TRBD1 (6 bases). The V gene lost 8 bases and the J gene lost 10 bases, with 15 bases spanning the gap. The CDR3 covers 13 residues. The CDR3 DNA sequence: TGTGCCAGCGGGGTCAGGGGTGACTCACCCCTCCACTTT. Amino acid sequence: CASGVRGDSPLHF.